A single sample is the source of the 8 T cell receptor beta chains below, sequenced in a study of T cell repertoires and HLA-DP antigens. Sequenced by immunoSEQ multiplex PCR; TCRdb stores in-frame clones only, minus some. This sample carries some 89,000 clones, about 89% of them seen once, and the ten largest clones take approximately 1.5%. Which antigens these TCRs recognize remains unknown. The specimen was CD4+ T cells from PBMCs. The receptors shown here come from a man aged 50 or older in good health and CMV-seronegative.

This chain uses TRBV5-8 with TRBJ1-5; D not certain. V lost 0 bases and J 1 base, leaving 8 bases between the germline ends. CDR1 is SGHTS and CDR2 is YDEGEE in the germline V gene. The length of the CDR3 is 15 residues. The CDR3 reads CASSLGARSNQPQHF. The CDR3, as DNA: TGTGCCAGCAGCTTGGGAGCGCGGAGCAATCAGCCCCAGCATTTT.

The chain uses TRBV4-2 and TRBJ2-7, with D possibly being TRBD2 (5 bases). CDR3 length: 17 amino acids. The V end was cut by 0 bases, the J end by 1 base, with 16 bases between. Germline V lookup: CDR1 LGHNA, CDR2 YNFKEQ. The CDR3 DNA is TGTGCCAGCAGCCAAGATCTGGGAGTATTACAGTCCTACGAGCAGTACTTC. As protein: CASSQDLGVLQSYEQYF.

The chain carries TRBV6-5 and TRBJ2-1; TRBD1 matches 11 bases. The CDR3 sequence is 16 residues long. The V gene end was trimmed by 4 bases and the J gene end by 8 bases; junction bases not matched to a gene: 10. The germline V gene has CDR1 MNHEY and CDR2 SVGAGI. This CDR3 reads CASSSPGGQGGYEQFF. CDR3 DNA sequence: TGTGCCAGCAGTTCTCCCGGGGGACAGGGGGGATATGAGCAGTTCTTC.

This chain joins TRBV7-9 and TRBJ1-5; D gene unclear. V was shortened by 2 bases and J by 5 bases, with 10 bases between the two germline ends. The CDR3 has 14 amino acids. Per germline, CDR1 SEHNR and CDR2 FQNEAQ (reference sequence). Here the CDR3 DNA reads TGTGCCAGCAGCTTATCGGGCGGCGATCAGCCCCAGCATTTT. It translates to CASSLSGGDQPQHF. Full variable domain (remainder filled in from reference TRBV7-9 and TRBJ1-5): DTGVSQNPRHKITKRGQNVTFRCDPISEHNRLYWYRQTLGQGPEFLTYFQNEAQLEKSRLLSDRFSAERPKGSFSTLEIQRTEQGDSAMYLCASSLSGGDQPQHFGDGTRLSIL.

The gene calls are TRBV15 and TRBJ2-7; maybe TRBD1 (5 bases). Germline-derived CDR1 and CDR2 are LNHNV and YYDKDF (reference sequence). Trimming removed 1 base from V and 2 bases from J, with 18 bases in between. CDR3 length equals 17 residues. CDR3 residues: CATSRATLGQGTYEQYF. CDR3 DNA: TGTGCCACCAGCAGAGCGACTCTCGGGCAGGGTACCTACGAGCAGTACTTC.

This chain links TRBV5-1 with TRBJ2-3, with 8 bases matching TRBD2. The CDR3 is made up of 16 amino acids. In germline, CDR1 is SGHRS, CDR2 YFSETQ. V shed 5 bases and J 4 bases; nucleotides not matched to a gene: 12. This CDR3 is CASSAAGVRVSDTQYF. CDR3 coding DNA: TGCGCCAGCAGTGCAGCGGGAGTCCGCGTTTCAGATACGCAGTATTTT.

This rearrangement joins TRBV18 to TRBJ2-7, with 11 bases that match TRBD2. V was pared by 3 bases and J by 0 bases, with 1 base of the junction left unmatched. CDR1 KGHSH and CDR2 LQKENI come from the germline V gene. This CDR3 spans 15 amino acids. This CDR3 reads CASSPGLAGSYEQYF. In DNA, the CDR3 is TGTGCCAGCTCACCCGGACTAGCGGGCTCCTACGAGCAGTACTTC.

The rearrangement joins TRBV5-4 to TRBJ1-6; possible D gene TRBD1, 5 bases. Germline V gives CDR1 SGHNT, CDR2 YYREEE (reference sequence). This CDR3 is 15 amino acids long. V lost 4 bases and J 10 bases, leaving 18 bases between the germline ends. CDR3 coding DNA: TGTGCCAGCAGCCCGGGGACGGATCCCCTGTCACCCCTCCACTTT. It is translated as CASSPGTDPLSPLHF.